These T cell receptor beta chains were read from a single sample in a study of technical replicates of blood from several donors. Measured with immunoSEQ multiplex PCR; TCRdb has only the in-frame clones, and not every one. Counted here are tens of thousands of clones, 92% occurring once; the ten biggest clones make up around 0.3%. The sample comprised T cells isolated from PBMCs. The receptors were sampled from a human donor in good health. Each CDR3 is given with its conserved first and last residue. The order of the fields is clone size, V gene, J gene, D gene, CDR3 protein, CDR3 DNA. The D gene is left open where the match is weak. Not every row has a clone size; where given, it reads once, few, many or a size class.

>NA|TRBV27|TRBJ2-2|NA
CASSLSPGTRPSNTGELFF
TGTGCCAGCAGTCTGTCTCCAGGGACAAGGCCCTCGAACACCGGGGAGCTGTTTTTT
>NA|TRBV14|TRBJ2-7|NA
CASSQLRLYEQYF
TGTGCCAGCAGCCAGTTGCGACTCTACGAGCAGTACTTC
>NA|TRBV7-9|TRBJ1-2|NA
CASSSQGLPGYTF
TGTGCCAGCAGCTCACAGGGATTGCCTGGCTACACCTTC
>NA|TRBV5-4|TRBJ1-2|NA
CASSSQTGPPGYTF
TGTGCCAGCAGCTCACAGACAGGCCCTCCCGGCTACACCTTC
>NA|TRBV18|TRBJ2-4|NA
CASSPSGDKGIQYF
TGTGCCAGCTCACCAAGCGGGGACAAGGGCATTCAGTACTTC
>NA|TRBV2|TRBJ2-7|TRBD1
CASDRGSYEQYF
TGTGCCAGCGACAGGGGTTCCTACGAGCAGTACTTC
>NA|TRBV6-5|TRBJ2-5|TRBD2
CASSYGREAQETQYF
TGTGCCAGCAGTTACGGGCGGGAGGCCCAAGAGACCCAGTACTTC
>NA|TRBV9|TRBJ2-1|TRBD1
CASSQGGDNEQFF
TGTGCCAGCAGCCAAGGGGGCGACAATGAGCAGTTCTTC
>NA|TRBV5-4|TRBJ2-3|TRBD2
CASSLAGEDTQYF
TGTGCCAGCAGCTTAGCGGGGGAGGATACGCAGTATTTT
>NA|TRBV25-1|TRBJ2-2|NA
CASSELLYGELFF
TGTGCCAGCAGTGAACTCTTGTACGGGGAGCTGTTTTTT
>NA|TRBV11-3|TRBJ2-1|TRBD2
CAGSLDLGRVYEQFF
TGTGCCGGCAGCTTAGATCTGGGGAGGGTATATGAGCAGTTCTTC
>NA|TRBV5-1|TRBJ2-1|TRBD2
CASSLAGLLNEQFF
TGCGCCAGCAGCTTGGCGGGACTACTAAATGAGCAGTTCTTC
>NA|TRBV7-2|TRBJ1-1|NA
CASSLALQGKGEAFF
TGTGCCAGCAGCTTAGCGCTGCAGGGGAAGGGTGAAGCTTTCTTT
>NA|TRBV7-3|TRBJ1-2|NA
CASSSIRGEGYTF
TGTGCCAGCAGCTCCATCAGGGGCGAGGGCTACACCTTC
>NA|TRBV7-9|TRBJ2-7|TRBD2
CASSFKGTTYEQYF
TGTGCCAGCAGCTTCAAAGGGACTACATACGAGCAGTACTTC
>NA|TRBV6-1|TRBJ2-7|TRBD2
CASSGGTSGGLSYEQYF
TGTGCCAGCAGTGGGGGGACTAGCGGGGGGCTGAGCTACGAGCAGTACTTC
>NA|TRBV2|TRBJ2-7|NA
CASEAGAGAYEQYF
TGTGCCAGCGAGGCCGGGGCAGGGGCCTACGAGCAGTACTTC
>NA|TRBV5-1|TRBJ2-2|NA
CASSLLGRGNTGELFF
TGCGCCAGCAGCTTGCTCGGCAGGGGGAACACCGGGGAGCTGTTTTTT
>once|TRBV5-1|TRBJ2-5|NA
CASSLEREETQYF
TGCGCCAGCAGCTTGGAGAGGGAAGAGACCCAGTACTTC
>NA|TRBV27|TRBJ2-7|NA
CASSFRAGSSYEQYF
TGTGCCAGCAGTTTTCGGGCGGGGAGCTCCTACGAGCAGTACTTC
>NA|TRBV9|TRBJ1-2|NA
CASSVEGSLNYGYTF
TGTGCCAGCAGCGTAGAAGGTAGCCTCAACTATGGCTACACCTTC
>NA|TRBV23-1|TRBJ1-5|NA
CASSRGNQPQHF
TGCGCCAGCAGTCGAGGCAATCAGCCCCAGCATTTT
>once|TRBV5-4|TRBJ2-1|TRBD2
CASSLSGRSSYNEQFF
TGTGCCAGCAGCTTGAGCGGGAGAAGCTCCTACAATGAGCAGTTCTTC
>NA|TRBV7-9|TRBJ2-1|TRBD2
CASSRTSGGYNEQFF
TGTGCCAGCAGCCGGACTAGCGGGGGCTACAATGAGCAGTTCTTC
>NA|TRBV14|TRBJ1-2|NA
CASSQGIEQHGYTF
TGTGCCAGCAGCCAAGGGATCGAACAGCATGGCTACACCTTC
>NA|TRBV28|TRBJ1-4|TRBD1
CASIQTGNLQKLFF
TGTGCCAGCATACAGACAGGGAATCTTCAAAAACTGTTTTTT
>NA|TRBV11-3|TRBJ1-1|TRBD1
CASSPRGATGEKEAFF
TGTGCCAGCAGCCCCCGAGGGGCGACAGGGGAGAAGGAAGCTTTCTTT
>NA|TRBV5-1|TRBJ2-7|NA
CASSMGTTYEQYF
TGCGCCAGCAGTATGGGGACAACCTACGAGCAGTACTTC
>NA|TRBV7-8|TRBJ1-5|TRBD1
CASSSRGRDSSSNQPQHF
TGTGCCAGCAGCTCCCGAGGCCGGGACAGCTCTAGCAATCAGCCCCAGCATTTT
>NA|TRBV7-9|TRBJ2-1|TRBD1
CASSLGTEEFF
TGTGCCAGCAGCCTAGGGACAGAGGAGTTCTTC
>NA|TRBV10-3|TRBJ2-7|TRBD1
CAISDPTGAAYEQYF
TGTGCCATCAGCGACCCAACAGGGGCAGCCTACGAGCAGTACTTC
>NA|TRBV15|TRBJ2-1|TRBD2
CATSRSSGGALEQFF
TGTGCCACCAGCAGGTCTAGCGGGGGGGCTCTGGAGCAGTTCTTC
>NA|TRBV18|TRBJ2-7|TRBD2
CASSPSALAGVKEQYF
TGTGCCAGCTCACCATCGGCCCTAGCGGGAGTTAAGGAGCAGTACTTC
>NA|TRBV19|TRBJ2-7|NA
CASNSGTSDEQYF
TGTGCCAGTAATTCCGGGACAAGCGATGAGCAGTACTTC
>NA|TRBV27|TRBJ2-7|TRBD2
CASSLGGGYDEQYF
TGTGCCAGCAGTCTGGGCGGGGGATACGACGAGCAGTACTTC
>NA|TRBV29-1|TRBJ1-3|NA
CSVGVEFSGNTIYF
TGCAGCGTTGGAGTAGAGTTCTCTGGAAACACCATATATTTT
>NA|TRBV10-1|TRBJ2-1|NA
CASSSGSRDNEQFF
TGCGCCAGCAGTTCCGGCTCTCGGGACAATGAGCAGTTCTTC
>NA|TRBV5-6|TRBJ1-5|NA
CASSLGRYGGLAGQPQHF
TGTGCCAGCAGTTTGGGCCGATATGGGGGTTTAGCGGGTCAGCCCCAGCATTTT
>NA|TRBV4-2|TRBJ2-3|NA
CASSQDRGLSTDTQYF
TGTGCCAGCAGCCAAGATCGGGGACTTTCCACAGATACGCAGTATTTT
>NA|TRBV5-1|TRBJ1-1|NA
CASSLAVLNTEAFF
TGCGCCAGCAGCTTGGCAGTGTTGAACACTGAAGCTTTCTTT
>NA|TRBV6-1|TRBJ1-6|TRBD1
CASSATGTGGSPLHF
TGTGCCAGCAGTGCCACCGGGACAGGGGGTTCACCCCTCCACTTT
>NA|TRBV7-9|TRBJ2-1|NA
CASSSESSYNEQFF
TGTGCCAGCAGTAGCGAGAGCTCCTACAATGAGCAGTTCTTC
>NA|TRBV29-1|TRBJ1-1|TRBD1
CSVRDSNTEAFF
TGCAGCGTTAGGGACAGCAACACTGAAGCTTTCTTT
>NA|TRBV9|TRBJ1-4|TRBD1
CASSAKDRAIANEKLFF
TGTGCCAGCAGCGCAAAGGACAGGGCGATCGCTAATGAAAAACTGTTTTTT
>NA|TRBV9|TRBJ2-7|NA
CASSVQGKYEQYF
TGTGCCAGCAGCGTACAGGGGAAATACGAGCAGTACTTC
>NA|TRBV5-4|TRBJ2-7|TRBD1
CASSDRDRPIDEQYF
TGTGCCAGCAGCGACCGGGACAGGCCGATTGACGAGCAGTACTTC
>NA|TRBV6-1|TRBJ1-3|NA
CASSERHTGNTIYF
TGTGCCAGCAGTGAAAGACATACTGGAAACACCATATATTTT
>NA|TRBV6-6|TRBJ1-1|NA
CASRREGNTEAFF
TGTGCCAGCAGACGGGAGGGGAACACTGAAGCTTTCTTT
>NA|TRBV19|TRBJ2-1|NA
CASTYRVVPGTLSYNEQFF
TGTGCCAGTACCTACCGCGTTGTTCCCGGGACACTCTCCTACAATGAGCAGTTCTTC
>NA|TRBV2|TRBJ2-5|TRBD2
CASSDSAGEVKTQYF
TGTGCCAGCAGTGACTCCGCGGGAGAGGTAAAGACCCAGTACTTC
>NA|TRBV28|TRBJ1-5|TRBD1
CASSLTGLRNQPQHF
TGTGCCAGCAGTTTGACAGGGTTACGAAATCAGCCCCAGCATTTT
>few|TRBV27|TRBJ1-1|NA
CASSPRGGTEAFF
TGTGCCAGCAGTCCCAGGGGCGGTACTGAAGCTTTCTTT
>NA|TRBV9|TRBJ2-7|TRBD2
CASSEAGIPTYEQYF
TGTGCCAGCAGCGAAGCGGGGATCCCGACCTACGAGCAGTACTTC